This TCR beta chain derives from a study of identical twins (TCRdb year 2016). For context, the study as a whole: To test whether fetal clonotypes persist, the study used deep sequencing on TCR alpha and beta repertoires from monozygotic twins, unrelated adults of various ages, and cord blood. To rule out contamination, the twin experiments were replicated at different times with different library preparation protocols. Study-level results and caveats: Because the same donors could not be followed over many years, the conclusions depended on cross-sectional statistical analysis. A weaker excess of twin sharing was found in beta out-of-frame sequences because the signal-to-noise ratio was lowered by fewer shared sequences. Compared with coincidental sharing between unrelated individuals, out-of-frame TCR alpha sequences shared between twins had an excess of sequences with low generation probability. Fewer insertions were carried by abundant cord blood beta clonotypes; a weaker similar trend was observed in young adult naive repertoires, while no such trend was observed in memory repertoires. Invariant T cells such as MAIT and iNKT could partly confound zero-insertion analyses, though diverse VJ usage argued against this for most clonotypes. In monozygotic twins, recombination models systematically underestimated out-of-frame TCR alpha sharing, but the models matched the sharing seen between unrelated individuals.

Of note for this clonotype: Its binding antigen is unknown. No base quality values were provided; no much bigger clone lies one nucleotide off.

All donors were healthy Caucasians. The twin cohort comprised three pairs of female monozygotic twins, all aged roughly 18 to 29 years. Peripheral blood mononuclear cells were used as the source from which RNA for TCR libraries was isolated. V gives up 0 bases and J gives up 8 bases, and the segment between their germline ends measures 19 bases. From its cysteine to its phenylalanine, the CDR3 spans 16 amino acids. Only the CDR3 DNA is retained, 48 bases long and in frame from the first base. Via the germline V gene, CDR1 is LGHNA and CDR2 YNFKEQ. Libraries were built with 5' RACE. Reads for this sample came from an Illumina HiSeq 2000. Template switching introduced a universal primer binding site; the final cDNA contained a unique molecular identifier, enabling accurate counting of TCR cDNA molecules. Specific primers in the conserved constant-segment region were used to synthesize first-strand cDNA for TCR alpha and beta chains. Each cDNA library was double barcoded, with a SMART-Mk sample barcode plus Illumina barcodes, to control for contamination. TruSeq adapter sequences and Illumina sample barcodes were added in two successive PCR steps. The TCR alpha and beta cDNA libraries were sequenced on the Illumina HiSeq platform using custom primers. The authors' analysis ran thus. MiGEC processed the raw reads to extract unique molecular identifiers, while MiXCR was used to determine the CDR3 positions. Recombination models were inferred per individual with the repgenHMM and IGoR tools using an EM algorithm. The analysis of shared clonotypes was done with the tcR package in R, with sharing normalized by the product of cloneset sizes. To study raw recombination without the effects of thymic and clonal selection, out-of-frame nonproductive sequences were analyzed. The public sequencing data were trimmed at Q25 with fastp and processed into clonotypes with MiXCR by TCRdb, which kept only in-frame beta chains. Duplicate CDR3 protein sequences are folded into a single record with the most common DNA and genes. The V and J calls, along with clone size, are taken from TCRdb and not from the paper's own processing. This sample gives 690,000 or so distinct CDR3 sequences in total; roughly 8% of them show up just once. In total, the top ten clones hold around 0.95% of the sample.

The same data also went into a second study, on yellow fever vaccine responses in identical twins. The second study also describes: According to the authors, the vaccine-induced T cell response in identical twins seemed to be partly convergent and partly specific to each individual. In identical twins, the study followed T cell clones that responded to the vaccine with precision.

This receptor was identified in a young woman in good health. The sequencing input was PBMCs. Recombination joined TRBV4-2 with TRBJ1-2; the D gene is unclear. Here is the DNA: TGTGCCAGCAGCCAAGATCCAACGAACCATATTGGCGGCTACACCTTC. Protein translation: CASSQDPTNHIGGYTF.